This T cell receptor beta chain was identified in a study of regulatory T cells in long-lasting Graves disease. General study findings and limits: Persistent disease showed a preference for TRBV28, TRBJ1-2 and TRBJ2-5.

For TCR beta, libraries came from iRepertoire HTBI primers and Arm-PCR of CDR3 regions. TCRdb called the multiplex PCR reads again in MiXCR, with one record for every CDR3 protein. Here the sample spans 520,000 or so distinct CDR3 sequences, 12% being singletons. For this clonotype: What it binds is not known.

Documented time point: newly diagnosed GD, antithyroid drugs for less than 3 months. PBMC-extracted RNA yielded the TCR library. Germline CDR1 reads LNHDA; CDR2 reads SQIVND (reference sequence). The CDR3 extends over 16 amino acids. V shed 4 bases and J 3 bases; nucleotides not matched to a gene: 12. The data also belong to a second study, concerning T cells in Graves' hyperthyroidism and ophthalmopathy.

The specimen comprised peripheral blood mononuclear cells (PBMCs), sampled at new diagnosis, from a patient treated with antithyroid drugs. The chain is built from TRBV19 and TRBJ2-7, with TRBD1 matching 7 bases. The clonotype originates from a young woman with Graves disease. The CDR3 loop reads CASSTQAGTVIYEQYF. In nucleotides, the CDR3 is TGTGCCAGTAGTACGCAAGCCGGGACAGTGATCTACGAGCAGTACTTC. Filled out from reference TRBV19 and TRBJ2-7, the complete variable domain reads DGGITQSPKYLFRKEGQNVTLSCEQNLNHDAMYWYRQDPGQGLRLIYYSQIVNDFQKGDIAEGYSVSREKKESFPLTVTSAQKNPTAFYLCASSTQAGTVIYEQYFGPGTRLTVT.